A selection of T cell receptor beta chains follows, all from one sample in a study of control samples from healthy donors and cancer patients. Clones were sequenced by immunoSEQ multiplex PCR, and TCRdb holds only the in-frame ones, with some missing. The sample holds about 130,000 clones, more than 85% seen once. Specimen: blood. The receptor source for this set is a young man in good health. Both conserved end residues are part of each CDR3. D genes are given only for firm matches. Only part of the rows carry a size: once, few, many, or a class if the clone is expanded.

clone_size j_call d_call v_call cdr3_aa cdr3_nt
once TRBJ1-5 TRBD1 TRBV10-3 CAISEGTGRNQPQHF TGTGCCATCAGTGAGGGGACAGGGCGGAATCAGCCCCAGCATTTT
. TRBJ1-5 . TRBV19 CASKPGGLGNQPQHF TGTGCCAGTAAGCCTGGAGGGCTGGGCAATCAGCCCCAGCATTTT
. TRBJ1-6 . TRBV12-5 CASGLFLGQGRNSPLHF TGTGCTAGTGGTTTGTTCCTAGGTCAGGGGAGGAATTCACCCCTCCACTTT
. TRBJ1-2 TRBD1 TRBV24-1 CATWNPNRGWMYGGYTF TGTGCCACGTGGAACCCGAACAGGGGATGGATGTACGGGGGCTACACCTTC
. TRBJ2-2 . TRBV14 CASRDSANTGELFF TGTGCCAGCCGGGACTCCGCCAACACCGGGGAGCTGTTTTTT
. TRBJ1-2 . TRBV5-1 CASSLENRENYGYTF TGCGCCAGCAGCTTGGAAAACAGGGAAAACTATGGCTACACCTTC
. TRBJ1-5 . TRBV7-2 CASNLVQVRGNQPQHF TGTGCCAGCAACCTGGTACAGGTCAGGGGAAATCAGCCCCAGCATTTT
few TRBJ1-2 . TRBV7-8 CASSLGGGAAYGYTF TGTGCCAGCAGCTTAGGGGGGGGCGCAGCCTATGGCTACACCTTC
. TRBJ2-2 . TRBV27 CASSSGHHPTGELFF TGTGCCAGCAGTTCCGGACACCACCCCACCGGGGAGCTGTTTTTT
. TRBJ1-2 . TRBV20-1 CSAGGVGYTF TGCAGTGCTGGAGGTGTTGGCTACACCTTC
. TRBJ2-2 TRBD2 TRBV9 CASSVGVAGLNTGELFF TGTGCCAGCAGCGTAGGGGTAGCGGGGCTGAACACCGGGGAGCTGTTTTTT
. TRBJ2-2 . TRBV18 CASSPTSRSGELFF TGTGCCAGCTCACCAACTAGCAGGTCCGGGGAGCTGTTTTTT
. TRBJ1-5 . TRBV6-6 CASSYPRQAQHF TGTGCCAGCAGTTATCCCAGGCAGGCCCAGCATTTT
. TRBJ1-1 TRBD1 TRBV6-6 CASSPRDRGTEAFF TGTGCCAGCAGCCCAAGGGACAGGGGAACTGAAGCTTTCTTT
few TRBJ2-7 . TRBV19 CASSNVGGGTYEQYF TGTGCCAGTAGTAATGTTGGGGGCGGAACTTACGAGCAGTACTTC
. TRBJ1-2 . TRBV9 CASSSTPGRNNYGYTF TGTGCCAGCAGCTCGACTCCGGGACGGAATAACTATGGCTACACCTTC
many TRBJ1-2 . TRBV2 CASSESTGYIDGYTF TGTGCCAGCAGTGAATCGACAGGATACATAGATGGCTACACCTTC
. TRBJ1-4 TRBD1 TRBV6-1 CASSELAGGTEKLFF TGTGCCAGCAGTGAACTGGCAGGGGGGACTGAAAAACTGTTTTTT
. TRBJ1-2 TRBD1 TRBV5-6 CASSLALRTGDGYTF TGTGCCAGCAGCTTGGCCCTTCGGACAGGGGATGGCTACACCTTC
. TRBJ2-7 . TRBV6-5 CASTPARNSYEQYF TGTGCCAGCACCCCGGCCCGAAACTCCTACGAGCAGTACTTC
. TRBJ1-2 TRBD1 TRBV10-1 CASSESQGAQGDYGYTF TGCGCCAGCAGTGAGTCCCAGGGGGCGCAGGGGGACTATGGCTACACCTTC
. TRBJ2-3 TRBD1 TRBV9 CASSGIRQGADTQYF TGTGCCAGCAGCGGAATCAGACAGGGCGCCGATACGCAGTATTTT
. TRBJ2-3 . TRBV5-1 CASSLFTDTQYF TGCGCCAGCAGCTTATTCACAGATACGCAGTATTTT
. TRBJ1-2 . TRBV6-5 CASSYSAGDGYTF TGTGCCAGCAGTTACTCTGCTGGGGATGGCTACACCTTC
once TRBJ2-4 . TRBV4-1 CASSQVAIILAKNIQYF TGCGCCAGCAGCCAAGTGGCGATAATCCTAGCCAAAAACATTCAGTACTTC
. TRBJ1-1 TRBD1 TRBV15 CATSVGTGLDTEAFF TGTGCCACCAGCGTAGGGACAGGGTTGGACACTGAAGCTTTCTTT